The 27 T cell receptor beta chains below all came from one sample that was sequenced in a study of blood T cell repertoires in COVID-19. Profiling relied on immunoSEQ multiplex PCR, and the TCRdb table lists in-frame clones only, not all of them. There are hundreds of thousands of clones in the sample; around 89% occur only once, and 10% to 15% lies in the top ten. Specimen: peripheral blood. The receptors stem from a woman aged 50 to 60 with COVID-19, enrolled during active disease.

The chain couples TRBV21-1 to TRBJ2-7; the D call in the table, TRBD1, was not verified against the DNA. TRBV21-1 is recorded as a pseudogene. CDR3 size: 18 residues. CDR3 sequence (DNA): TGTGCCAGCAGCAAAGTTGAAATCCCAGGTCGGAAGGTCTACGAGCAGTACTTC. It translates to CASSKVEIPGRKVYEQYF.

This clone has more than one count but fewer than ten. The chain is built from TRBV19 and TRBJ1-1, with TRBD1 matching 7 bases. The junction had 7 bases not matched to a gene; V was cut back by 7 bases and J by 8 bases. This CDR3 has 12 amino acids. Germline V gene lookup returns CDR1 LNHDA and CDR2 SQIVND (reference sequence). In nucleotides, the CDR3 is TGTGCCAGTACCTTTCAGGGGGACGAAGCTTTCTTT. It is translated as CASTFQGDEAFF.

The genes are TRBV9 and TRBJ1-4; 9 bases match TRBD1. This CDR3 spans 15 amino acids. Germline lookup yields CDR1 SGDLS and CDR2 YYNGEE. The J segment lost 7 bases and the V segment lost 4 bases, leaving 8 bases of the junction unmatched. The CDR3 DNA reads TGTGCCAGCAGCAATAGAGGGACAGGGTTTGAAAAACTGTTTTTT. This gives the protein CASSNRGTGFEKLFF.

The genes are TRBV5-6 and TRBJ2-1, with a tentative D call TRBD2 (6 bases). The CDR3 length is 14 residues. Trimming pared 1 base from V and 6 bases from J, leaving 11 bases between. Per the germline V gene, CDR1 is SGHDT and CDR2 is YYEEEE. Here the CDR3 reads CASSLRRGLNEQFF. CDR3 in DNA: TGTGCCAGCAGCTTGAGGAGGGGACTCAATGAGCAGTTCTTC. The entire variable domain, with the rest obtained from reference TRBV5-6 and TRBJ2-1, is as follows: DAGVTQSPTHLIKTRGQQVTLRCSPKSGHDTVSWYQQALGQGPQFIFQYYEEEERQRGNFPDRFSGHQFPNYSSELNVNALLLGDSALYLCASSLRRGLNEQFFGPGTRLTVL.

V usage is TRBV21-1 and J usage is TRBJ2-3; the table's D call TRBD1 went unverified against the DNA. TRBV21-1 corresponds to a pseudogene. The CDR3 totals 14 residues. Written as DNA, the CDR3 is TGTGCCAGCTATAGGACAGGGGGTACAGATACGCAGTATTTT. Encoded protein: CASYRTGGTDTQYF.

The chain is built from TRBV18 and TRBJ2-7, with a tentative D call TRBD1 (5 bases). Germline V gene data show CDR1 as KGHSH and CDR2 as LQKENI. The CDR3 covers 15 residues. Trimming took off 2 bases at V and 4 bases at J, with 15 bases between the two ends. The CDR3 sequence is CASSPTGTASYEQYF. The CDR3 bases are TGTGCCAGCTCACCAACAGGAACGGCTTCATACGAGCAGTACTTC.

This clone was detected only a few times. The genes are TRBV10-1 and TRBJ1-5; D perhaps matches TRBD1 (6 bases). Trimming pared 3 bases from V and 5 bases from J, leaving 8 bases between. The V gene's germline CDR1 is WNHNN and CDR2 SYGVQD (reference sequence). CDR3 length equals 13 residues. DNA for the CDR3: TGCGCCAGCAGTGACGGGACACATCAGCCCCAGCATTTT. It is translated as CASSDGTHQPQHF.

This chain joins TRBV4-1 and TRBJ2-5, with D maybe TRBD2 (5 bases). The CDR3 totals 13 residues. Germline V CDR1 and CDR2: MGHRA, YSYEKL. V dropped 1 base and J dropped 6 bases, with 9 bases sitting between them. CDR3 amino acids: CASSQVGDQTQYF. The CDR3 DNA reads TGCGCCAGCAGCCAAGTCGGGGATCAGACCCAGTACTTC.

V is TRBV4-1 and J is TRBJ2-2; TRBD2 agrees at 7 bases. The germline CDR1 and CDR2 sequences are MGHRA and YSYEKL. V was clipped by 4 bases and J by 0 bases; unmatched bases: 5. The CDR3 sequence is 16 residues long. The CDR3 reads CASSRSGRANTGELFF. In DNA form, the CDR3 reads TGCGCCAGCAGCCGTTCAGGGAGGGCGAACACCGGGGAGCTGTTTTTT.

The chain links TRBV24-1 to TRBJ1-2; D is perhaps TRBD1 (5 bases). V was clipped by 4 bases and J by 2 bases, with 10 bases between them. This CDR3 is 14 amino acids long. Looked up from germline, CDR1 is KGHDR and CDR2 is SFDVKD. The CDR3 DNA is TGTGCCACCAGTGACCCAGGGAAGAACTATGGCTACACCTTC. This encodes CATSDPGKNYGYTF.

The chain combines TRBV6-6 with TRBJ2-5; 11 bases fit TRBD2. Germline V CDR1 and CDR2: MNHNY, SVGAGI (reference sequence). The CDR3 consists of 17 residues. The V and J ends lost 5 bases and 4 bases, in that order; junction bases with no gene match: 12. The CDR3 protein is CASSLGRSSGGAETQYF. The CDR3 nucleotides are TGTGCCAGCAGTCTTGGTAGGAGTAGCGGGGGGGCAGAGACCCAGTACTTC.

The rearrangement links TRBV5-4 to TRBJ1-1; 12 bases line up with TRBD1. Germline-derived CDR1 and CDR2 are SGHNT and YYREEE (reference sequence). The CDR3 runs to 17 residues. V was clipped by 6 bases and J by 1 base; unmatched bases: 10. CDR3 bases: TGTGCCAGCACCCGAGGGACAGGGGGCGCCGAGAACACTGAAGCTTTCTTT. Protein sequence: CASTRGTGGAENTEAFF.

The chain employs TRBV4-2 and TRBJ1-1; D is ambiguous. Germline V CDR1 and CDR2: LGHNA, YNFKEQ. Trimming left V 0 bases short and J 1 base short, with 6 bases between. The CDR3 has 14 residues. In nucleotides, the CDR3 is TGTGCCAGCAGCCAAGATCGGTCGAACACTGAAGCTTTCTTT. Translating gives CASSQDRSNTEAFF.

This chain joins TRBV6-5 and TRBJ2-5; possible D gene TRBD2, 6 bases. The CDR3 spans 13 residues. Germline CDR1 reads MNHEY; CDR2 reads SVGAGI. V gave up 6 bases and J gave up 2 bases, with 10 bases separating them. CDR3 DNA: TGTGCCAGCAGAGCAGGGAGGCAAGAGACCCAGTACTTC. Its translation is CASRAGRQETQYF.

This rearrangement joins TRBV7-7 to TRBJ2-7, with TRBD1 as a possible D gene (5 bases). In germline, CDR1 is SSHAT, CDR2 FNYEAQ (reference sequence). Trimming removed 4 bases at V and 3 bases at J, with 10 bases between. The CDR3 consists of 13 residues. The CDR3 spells CASSSSTDYEQYF. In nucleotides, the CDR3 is TGTGCCAGCAGCTCCTCGACAGACTACGAGCAGTACTTC. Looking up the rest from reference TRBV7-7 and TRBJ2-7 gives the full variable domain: GAGVSQSPRYKVTKRGQDVTLRCDPISSHATLYWYQQALGQGPEFLTYFNYEAQPDKSGLPSDRFSAERPEGSISTLTIQRTEQRDSAMYRCASSSSTDYEQYFGPGTRLTVT.

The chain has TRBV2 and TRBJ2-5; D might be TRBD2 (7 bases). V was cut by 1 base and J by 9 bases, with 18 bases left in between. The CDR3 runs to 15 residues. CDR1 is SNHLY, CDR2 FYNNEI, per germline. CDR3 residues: CASSEDASGAGAQYF. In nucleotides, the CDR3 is TGTGCCAGCAGTGAAGATGCTAGCGGTGCAGGGGCCCAGTACTTC.

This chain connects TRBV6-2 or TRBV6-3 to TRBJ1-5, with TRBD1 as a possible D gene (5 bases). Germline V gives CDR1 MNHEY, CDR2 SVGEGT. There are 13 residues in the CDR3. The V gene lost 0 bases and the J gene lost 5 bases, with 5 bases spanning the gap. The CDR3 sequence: CASSYSRDQPQHF. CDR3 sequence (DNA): TGTGCCAGCAGTTACTCCAGGGATCAGCCCCAGCATTTT.

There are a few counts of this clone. The CDR3 region is CAISESRRGGNFDTDTQYF. The DNA for the CDR3 is TGTGCCATCAGTGAGTCACGGCGGGGGGGCAATTTTGATACAGATACGCAGTATTTT. The chain joins TRBV10-3 to TRBJ2-3; TRBD2 matches at 9 bases. V shed 0 bases and J 3 bases; nucleotides not matched to a gene: 13. This CDR3 comprises 19 residues. CDR1 is ENHRY, CDR2 SYGVKD, per germline.

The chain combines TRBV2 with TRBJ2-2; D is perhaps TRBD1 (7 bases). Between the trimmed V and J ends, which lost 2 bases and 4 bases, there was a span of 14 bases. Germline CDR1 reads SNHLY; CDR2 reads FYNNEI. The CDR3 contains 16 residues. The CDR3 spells CASSETRRGPTGELFF. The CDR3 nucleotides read TGTGCCAGCAGTGAAACCCGGAGGGGGCCCACCGGGGAGCTGTTTTTT.

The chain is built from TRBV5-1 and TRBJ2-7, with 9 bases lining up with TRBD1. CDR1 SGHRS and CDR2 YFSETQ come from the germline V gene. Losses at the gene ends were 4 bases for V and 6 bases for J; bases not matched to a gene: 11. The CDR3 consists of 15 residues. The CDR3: CASSPGTGSWSEQYF. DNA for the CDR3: TGCGCCAGCAGCCCAGGGACAGGGAGCTGGTCCGAGCAGTACTTC.

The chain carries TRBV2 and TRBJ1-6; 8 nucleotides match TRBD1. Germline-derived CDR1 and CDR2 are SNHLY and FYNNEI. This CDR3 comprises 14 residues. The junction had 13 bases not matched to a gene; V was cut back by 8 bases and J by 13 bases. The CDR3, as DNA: TGTGCCAGCCGTCAGGTCCAGGGGGCCGATCCCCTCCACTTT. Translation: CASRQVQGADPLHF.

The DNA for the CDR3 is TGTGCCAGCAGCTCTGATCCATCCGTCGGAAAACTGTTTTTT. It specifies CASSSDPSVGKLFF. The genes are TRBV5-4 and TRBJ1-4; no definite D call. The ends were cut back, 3 bases at V and 10 bases at J, with 16 bases in the middle. The CDR3 covers 14 residues. Germline CDR1 reads SGHNT; CDR2 reads YYREEE (reference sequence).

The CDR3 here is CASSQLGQGATDTQYF. The CDR3 nucleotides read TGTGCCAGCAGCCAACTAGGACAGGGGGCCACAGATACGCAGTATTTT. The rearrangement links TRBV4-2 to TRBJ2-3; 11 nucleotides align to TRBD1. V shed 2 bases and J 2 bases; nucleotides not matched to a gene: 3. CDR1 and CDR2 (germline): LGHNA, YNFKEQ. CDR3 length equals 16 residues.

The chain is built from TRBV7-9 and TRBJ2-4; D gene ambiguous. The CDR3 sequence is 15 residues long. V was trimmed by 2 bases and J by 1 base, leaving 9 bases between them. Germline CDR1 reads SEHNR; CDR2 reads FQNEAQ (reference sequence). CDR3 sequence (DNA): TGTGCCAGCAGCTTATGGCCGCGGGCCAAAAACATTCAGTACTTC. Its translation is CASSLWPRAKNIQYF.

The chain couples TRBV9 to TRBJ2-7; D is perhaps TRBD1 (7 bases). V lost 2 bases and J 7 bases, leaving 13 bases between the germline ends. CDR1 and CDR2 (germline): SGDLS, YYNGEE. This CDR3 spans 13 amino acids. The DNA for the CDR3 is TGTGCCAGCAGCGTGCGACAGGGAGGTGAGCAGTACTTC. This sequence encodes CASSVRQGGEQYF.

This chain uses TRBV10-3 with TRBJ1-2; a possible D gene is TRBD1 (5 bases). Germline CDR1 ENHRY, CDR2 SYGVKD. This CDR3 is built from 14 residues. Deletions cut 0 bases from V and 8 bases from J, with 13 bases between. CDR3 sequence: CAISESGGESGYTF. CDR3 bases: TGTGCCATCAGTGAGTCGGGGGGGGAGAGCGGCTACACCTTC.

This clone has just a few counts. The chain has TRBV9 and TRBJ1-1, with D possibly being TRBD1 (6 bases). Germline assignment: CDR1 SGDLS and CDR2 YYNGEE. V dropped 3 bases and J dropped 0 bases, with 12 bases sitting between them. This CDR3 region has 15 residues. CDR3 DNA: TGTGCCAGCAGCGCCCAGGGGACGGTGAACACTGAAGCTTTCTTT. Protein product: CASSAQGTVNTEAFF.